The sequence of this T cell receptor beta chain was determined in a study of Ad26.COV2.S vaccination and SARS-CoV-2 variants. Study results and limitations: Measurements of TCR breadth and depth may have given underestimates of the total T cell responses. Breadth measured for non-spike TCRs was similar across vaccine and placebo recipients. Among vaccine recipients, spike-specific TCR breadth exceeded that of placebo recipients.

The germline CDR1 and CDR2 sequences are MGHDK and SYGVNS. This CDR3 is built from 15 residues. The V gene lost 6 bases and the J gene lost 2 bases, with 14 bases spanning the gap. A word on this clone: Its target is not known.

Treatment of the sample: 15 to 20 received Ad26.COV2.S at low or high dose, single or two shots; roughly 5 received placebo; per-sample allocation not given. Day 63 following the first vaccine or placebo injection was when the samples were taken. Repertoires were generated with immunoSEQ multiplex PCR, while TCRdb's copy carries only in-frame clones and drops some. The sample carries hundreds of thousands of clones, 80% to 95% recorded once. The source was peripheral blood, collected in a trial of Ad26.COV2.S vaccine versus placebo. The chain employs TRBV25-1 and TRBJ2-1; D is perhaps TRBD2 (6 bases). The sequence was obtained from a person between 18 and 60 years old who received the Ad26.COV2.S COVID-19 vaccine or a placebo. CDR3 coding DNA: TGTGCCAGCAGCGAGGCGGGATGGGCCTACAATGAGCAGTTCTTC. Translating it yields CASSEAGWAYNEQFF. Based on the CDR3 plus reference TRBV25-1 and TRBJ2-1, the full variable domain is EADIYQTPRYLVIGTGKKITLECSQTMGHDKMYWYQQDPGMELHLIHYSYGVNSTEKGDLSSESTVSRIRTEHFPLTLESARPSHTSQYLCASSEAGWAYNEQFFGPGTRLTVL.